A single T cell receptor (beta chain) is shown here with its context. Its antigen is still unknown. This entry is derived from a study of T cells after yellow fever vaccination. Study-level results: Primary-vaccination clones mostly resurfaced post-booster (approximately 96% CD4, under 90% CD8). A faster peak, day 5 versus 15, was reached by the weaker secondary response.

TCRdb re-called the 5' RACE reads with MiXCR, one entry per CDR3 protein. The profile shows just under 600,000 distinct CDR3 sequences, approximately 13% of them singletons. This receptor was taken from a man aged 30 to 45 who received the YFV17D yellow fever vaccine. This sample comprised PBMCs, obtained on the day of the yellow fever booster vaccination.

This CDR3 is CASSEPPYGGRVNEQFF. The CDR3 region has the DNA TGTGCCAGCAGTGAACCCCCCTACGGCGGGAGGGTTAATGAGCAGTTCTTC. The V gene is TRBV6-1, the J gene TRBJ2-1, with 9 bases matching TRBD2. The V segment lost 2 bases and the J segment 7 bases; nucleotides outside the gene matches: 12. There are 17 residues in the CDR3. Per germline, CDR1 MNHNS and CDR2 SASEGT.